These 22 T cell receptor beta chains originate from one sample sequenced in a study of blood T cell repertoires in COVID-19. Sequencing used immunoSEQ multiplex PCR; TCRdb keeps in-frame clones, though not all of them. The table records approximately 390,000 clones, 80% to 90% of them present only once. The sample taken for sequencing was peripheral blood. The receptors stem from a woman aged 55 to 70 with COVID-19, enrolled during active disease.

This clone was observed a single time. V and J are TRBV6-5 and TRBJ1-6, with no clear D. In germline, CDR1 is MNHEY, CDR2 SVGAGI. This CDR3 has 13 amino acids. V was cut by 8 bases and J by 4 bases, with 9 bases left in between. This chain's CDR3 is CASERDYNSPLHF. Written as DNA, the CDR3 is TGTGCCAGCGAACGGGATTATAATTCACCCCTCCACTTT.

V usage is TRBV5-4 and J usage is TRBJ2-2; perhaps TRBD2 as D (6 bases). The CDR3 covers 16 residues. Germline V gives CDR1 SGHNT, CDR2 YYREEE (reference sequence). V lost 4 bases to trimming and J lost 1 base, with 14 bases between them. The CDR3 sequence: CASSTPTGENTGELFF. In DNA form, the CDR3 reads TGTGCCAGCAGCACGCCGACGGGAGAGAACACCGGGGAGCTGTTTTTT.

The chain is built from TRBV18 and TRBJ1-1; tentative D call: TRBD1 (5 bases). This CDR3 spans 17 amino acids. Trimming took off 0 bases at V and 3 bases at J, with 17 bases between the two ends. From germline, CDR1 is KGHSH and CDR2 LQKENI. The CDR3 sequence is CASSPPRGGFGDTEAFF. Written as DNA, the CDR3 is TGTGCCAGCTCACCACCGAGGGGAGGCTTCGGGGACACTGAAGCTTTCTTT.

This clone was seen only once. The chain links TRBV5-5 to TRBJ2-5, with D perhaps TRBD2 (6 bases). Trimming took off 2 bases at V and 1 base at J, with 9 bases between the two ends. Germline CDR1 is SGHKS and CDR2 is YYEKEE (reference sequence). The CDR3 consists of 14 residues. The CDR3 bases are TGTGCCAGCAGCTTTCTCGGGGGCCAAGAGACCCAGTACTTC. Its translation: CASSFLGGQETQYF.

V and J are TRBV30 and TRBJ1-6; TRBD1 agrees at 10 bases. CDR1 and CDR2 (germline): GTSNPN, SVGIG (reference sequence). CDR3 length: 14 residues. V trimming: 4 bases; J trimming: 11 bases; junction bases outside the gene matches: 8. The CDR3, as DNA: TGTGCCTGGATTAGACAGGGGGCATTCACACCCCTCCACTTT. It is translated as CAWIRQGAFTPLHF.

This chain uses TRBV7-3 with TRBJ2-2; D is perhaps TRBD2 (5 bases). V gave up 6 bases and J gave up 5 bases, with 10 bases separating them. Germline-derived CDR1 and CDR2 are SGHTA and FQGTGA. The CDR3 has 13 amino acids. The CDR3 region has the DNA TGTGCCAGCAGTTTTCTAGCAACCGGGGAGCTGTTTTTT. Protein sequence: CASSFLATGELFF.

The chain is built from TRBV29-1 and TRBJ2-1, with a tentative D call TRBD2 (6 bases). This CDR3 has 13 amino acids. The germline V gene has CDR1 SQVTM and CDR2 ANQGSEA. The CDR3 reads CRVHAGTYNEQFF. CDR3 in DNA: TGCAGGGTCCACGCGGGGACTTACAATGAGCAGTTCTTC.

V is TRBV3-1 (or the pseudogene TRBV3-2) and J is TRBJ1-6; D remains unclear. The ends were cut back, 1 base at V and 4 bases at J, with 5 bases in the middle. The CDR3 spans 14 residues. Per germline, CDR1 LGHDT and CDR2 YNNKEL (reference sequence). DNA for the CDR3: TGTGCCAGCAGCCAAGGGCCTTATAATTCACCCCTCCACTTT. Translating it yields CASSQGPYNSPLHF.

V gene TRBV19 combines with J gene TRBJ2-6; a weak D match, TRBD1 (6 bases). Germline V CDR1 and CDR2: LNHDA, SQIVND (reference sequence). CDR3 length equals 18 residues. The V end lost 4 bases, the J end lost 0 bases, and 16 bases lay between the germline ends. This CDR3 reads CASSRTGQPLSGANVLTF. The DNA for the CDR3 is TGTGCCAGTAGTAGAACAGGACAGCCTCTCTCTGGGGCCAACGTCCTGACTTTC.

This sequence joins TRBV6-5 and TRBJ1-1; no reliable D call. CDR3 length: 16 residues. Germline V gene lookup returns CDR1 MNHEY and CDR2 SVGAGI. Trimming cost V 0 bases and J 0 bases, with 11 bases left between them. DNA of the CDR3: TGTGCCAGCAGTTACTCGAACAGTAACATGAACACTGAAGCTTTCTTT. The encoded protein is CASSYSNSNMNTEAFF.

The gene calls are TRBV7-8 and TRBJ2-7, with 9 bases aligning to TRBD1. Germline CDR1 and CDR2: SGHVS and FQNEAQ. This CDR3 region has 15 residues. V lost 2 bases and J lost 3; bases outside the gene matches: 5. CDR3 nucleotides: TGTGCCAGCAGCTTAACGACAGGGGGGTTCTACGAGCAGTACTTC. It codes for CASSLTTGGFYEQYF.

V and J are TRBV11-2 and TRBJ2-5, with D possibly TRBD2 on 6 matching bases. The germline V gene encodes CDR1 SGHAT and CDR2 FQNNGV. The V end lost 3 bases, the J end lost 3 bases, and 11 bases lay between the germline ends. The CDR3 is 14 amino acids. CDR3 sequence (DNA): TGTGCCAGCAGCTTTCGGCTAGCGAAAGAGACCCAGTACTTC. It encodes CASSFRLAKETQYF.

A single count supports this clone. This chain connects TRBV28 to TRBJ2-4; TRBD1 is a possible D gene (5 bases). Trimming took 4 bases from V and 6 from J, leaving 7 bases between them. Germline loops: CDR1 MDHEN, CDR2 SYDVKM. The CDR3 covers 12 residues. The CDR3 coding sequence is TGTGCCAGCAGTTATCAGGGAAACATTCAGTACTTC. It is translated as CASSYQGNIQYF.

The chain recombines TRBV27 with TRBJ1-4; TRBD1 is a possible D gene (5 bases). With 1 base removed from V and 9 bases from J, the gap between germline ends came to 15 bases. This CDR3 contains 15 residues. CDR1 is MNHEY and CDR2 is SMNVEV in the germline V gene (reference sequence). CDR3 sequence: CASSLLSDTRQKLFF. The CDR3 DNA is TGTGCCAGCAGTTTATTGTCGGACACTCGGCAAAAACTGTTTTTT.

The V and J genes are TRBV6-5 and TRBJ1-5; D is perhaps TRBD1 (6 bases). This CDR3 comprises 14 residues. Germline CDR1 reads MNHEY; CDR2 reads SVGAGI. The germline V and J ends were trimmed by 9 bases and 1 base, with 13 bases remaining between them. The CDR3 spells CASTGRYSNQPQHF. CDR3 coding DNA: TGTGCCAGTACAGGGCGTTACAGCAATCAGCCCCAGCATTTT.

The chain couples TRBV18 to TRBJ1-1; D is unclear. The CDR3 totals 15 residues. Deletions cut 0 bases from V and 0 bases from J, with 8 bases between. Germline CDR1 KGHSH, CDR2 LQKENI. In nucleotides, the CDR3 is TGTGCCAGCTCACCACCGGAGAGAATGAACACTGAAGCTTTCTTT. This gives the protein CASSPPERMNTEAFF.

The CDR3 sequence: CASRGTTNSNQPQHF. For the CDR3, the DNA is TGTGCCAGCAGGGGGACAACAAATAGCAATCAGCCCCAGCATTTT. The chain uses TRBV2 and TRBJ1-5; a possible D gene is TRBD1 (6 bases). The V end was cut by 6 bases, the J end by 0 bases, with 12 bases between. Per germline, CDR1 SNHLY and CDR2 FYNNEI. This CDR3 region has 15 residues.

The chain joins TRBV7-9 to TRBJ1-4, with a weak D call TRBD1 (6 bases). CDR1 is SEHNR, CDR2 FQNEAQ, per germline (reference sequence). The germline V and J ends were trimmed by 4 bases and 6 bases, with 15 bases remaining between them. The CDR3 spans 15 residues. The DNA for the CDR3 is TGTGCCAGCAGCTCTCCGGGACCAGGGGATGAAAAACTGTTTTTT. This translates into CASSSPGPGDEKLFF.

The V call is TRBV5-8, the J call TRBJ1-2, with D hard to call. In germline, CDR1 is SGHTS, CDR2 YDEGEE. The CDR3 loop spans 13 amino acids. Deletions cut 4 bases from V and 6 bases from J, with 13 bases between. CDR3 amino acids: CASSLNRRDGYTF. CDR3 in DNA: TGTGCCAGCAGCCTCAACCGGAGGGATGGCTACACCTTC.

The rearrangement joins TRBV6-5 to TRBJ1-6, with a tentative D call TRBD1 (6 bases). Deletions cut 6 bases from V and 10 bases from J, with 10 bases between. Germline V lookup: CDR1 MNHEY, CDR2 SVGAGI. There are 12 residues in the CDR3. The CDR3 protein is CASRDSPSPLHF. In DNA, the CDR3 is TGTGCCAGCAGGGACAGCCCCTCACCCCTCCACTTT.

This chain joins TRBV7-6 and TRBJ1-3; no definite D call. V lost 1 base and J lost 0, with 16 bases in between. CDR1 SGHVS and CDR2 FNYEAQ come from the germline V gene. CDR3 length: 18 amino acids. CDR3: CASSLVANIPFSGNTIYF. DNA of the CDR3: TGTGCCAGCAGCTTAGTGGCCAATATACCTTTCTCTGGAAACACCATATATTTT.

The rearrangement links TRBV6-5 to TRBJ1-6; TRBD1 aligns across 7 bases. This CDR3 comprises 15 residues. Germline CDR1 is MNHEY and CDR2 is SVGAGI. Germline trimming cut 8 bases from V and 5 bases from J; bases unmatched to any gene: 9. CDR3 in amino acids: CASRNPTGDNSPLHF. The CDR3 nucleotides are TGTGCCAGCCGAAACCCCACAGGGGATAATTCACCCCTCCACTTT.